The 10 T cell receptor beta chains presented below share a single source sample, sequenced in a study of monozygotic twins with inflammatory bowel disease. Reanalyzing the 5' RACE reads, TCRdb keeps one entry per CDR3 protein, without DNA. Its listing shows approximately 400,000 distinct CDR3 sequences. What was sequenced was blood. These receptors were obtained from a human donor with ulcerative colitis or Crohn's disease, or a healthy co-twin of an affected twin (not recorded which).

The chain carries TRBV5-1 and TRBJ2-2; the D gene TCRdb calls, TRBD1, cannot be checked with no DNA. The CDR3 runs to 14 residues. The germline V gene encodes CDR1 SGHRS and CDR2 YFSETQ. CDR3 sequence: CASERGRTTGELFF.

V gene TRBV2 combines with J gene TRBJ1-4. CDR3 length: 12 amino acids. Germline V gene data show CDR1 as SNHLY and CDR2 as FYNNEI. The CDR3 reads CASSGDNEKLFF.

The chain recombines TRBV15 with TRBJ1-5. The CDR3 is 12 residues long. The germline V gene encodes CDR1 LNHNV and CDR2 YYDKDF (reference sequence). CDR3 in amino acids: CATSRDYQPQHF.

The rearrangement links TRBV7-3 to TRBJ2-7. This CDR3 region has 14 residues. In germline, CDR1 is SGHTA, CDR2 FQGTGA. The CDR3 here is CASSPDAVSYEQYF.

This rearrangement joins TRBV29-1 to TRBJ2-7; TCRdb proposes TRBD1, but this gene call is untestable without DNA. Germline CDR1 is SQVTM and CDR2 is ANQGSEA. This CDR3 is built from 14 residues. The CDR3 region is CSVVDRGRVYEQYF.

CDR3 sequence: CSARGTGTGGSDTQYF. This sequence joins TRBV20-1 and TRBJ2-3; TCRdb outputs TRBD1, but without DNA this stays unchecked. The V gene's germline CDR1 is DFQATT and CDR2 SNEGSKA (reference sequence). CDR3 length: 16 amino acids.

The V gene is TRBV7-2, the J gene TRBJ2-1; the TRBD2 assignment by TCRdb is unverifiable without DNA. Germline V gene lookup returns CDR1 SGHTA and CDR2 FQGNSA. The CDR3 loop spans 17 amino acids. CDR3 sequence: CASSFSGGPSSYNEQFF.

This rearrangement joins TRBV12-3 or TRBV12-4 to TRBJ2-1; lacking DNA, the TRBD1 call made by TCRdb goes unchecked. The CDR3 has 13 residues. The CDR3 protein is CASSRPGTLEQFF.

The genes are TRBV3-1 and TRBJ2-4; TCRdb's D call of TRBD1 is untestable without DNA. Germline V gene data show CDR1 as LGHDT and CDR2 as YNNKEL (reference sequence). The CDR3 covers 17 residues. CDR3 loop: CASSLGTGYQTRNIQYF.

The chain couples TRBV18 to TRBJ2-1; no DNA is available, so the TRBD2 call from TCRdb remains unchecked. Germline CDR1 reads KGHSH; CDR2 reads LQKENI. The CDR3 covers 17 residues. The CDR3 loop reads CASSPTPGLVSYNEQFF.